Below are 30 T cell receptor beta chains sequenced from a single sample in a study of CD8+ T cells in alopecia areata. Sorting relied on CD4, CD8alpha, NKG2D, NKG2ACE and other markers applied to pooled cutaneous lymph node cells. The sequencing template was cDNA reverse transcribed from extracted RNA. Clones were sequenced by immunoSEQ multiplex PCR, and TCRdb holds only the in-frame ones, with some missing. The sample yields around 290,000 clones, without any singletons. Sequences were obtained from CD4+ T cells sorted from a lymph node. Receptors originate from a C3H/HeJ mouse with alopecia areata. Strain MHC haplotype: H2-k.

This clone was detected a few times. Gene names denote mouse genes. The covered CDR3 bases are TGTGCCAGCGGTGAAAGAGGGGGACAAATTTATGCT. Encoded protein: CASGERGGQIYA. The whole CDR3 is CASGERGGQIYAEQFF. The V gene is TRBV13-2, the J gene TRBJ2-1; D possibly corresponds to TRBD1 (6 bases). Sequencing ends 4 residues short of the CDR3 end; the germline J gene provides the rest. The CDR3 contains 16 residues. Germline V gives CDR1 NNHNN, CDR2 SYGAGS (reference sequence). V was pared by 2 bases and J by 4 bases, with 16 bases between.

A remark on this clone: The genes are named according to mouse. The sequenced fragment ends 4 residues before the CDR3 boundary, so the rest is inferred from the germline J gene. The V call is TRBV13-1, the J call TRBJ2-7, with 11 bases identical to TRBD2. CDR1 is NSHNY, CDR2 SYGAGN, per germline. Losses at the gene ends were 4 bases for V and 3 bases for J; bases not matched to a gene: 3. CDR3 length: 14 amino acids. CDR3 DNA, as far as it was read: TGTGCCAGCAGTCACGGGACTGGGGGCTAT. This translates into CASSHGTGGY. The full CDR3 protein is CASSHGTGGYEQYF.

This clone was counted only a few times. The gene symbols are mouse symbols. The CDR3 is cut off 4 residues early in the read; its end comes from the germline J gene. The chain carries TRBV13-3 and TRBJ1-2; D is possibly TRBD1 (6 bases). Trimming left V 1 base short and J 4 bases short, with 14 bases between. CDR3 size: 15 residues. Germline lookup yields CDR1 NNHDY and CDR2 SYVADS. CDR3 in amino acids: CASSDSRGKGSDYTF. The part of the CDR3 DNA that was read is TGTGCCAGCAGTGATTCCAGGGGAAAGGGCTCC.

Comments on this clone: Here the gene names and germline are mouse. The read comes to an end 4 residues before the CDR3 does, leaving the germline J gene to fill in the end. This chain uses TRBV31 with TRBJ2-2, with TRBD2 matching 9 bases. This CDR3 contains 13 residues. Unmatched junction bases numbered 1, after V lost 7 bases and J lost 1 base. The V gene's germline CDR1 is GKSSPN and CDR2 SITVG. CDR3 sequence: CALTGGNTGQLYF. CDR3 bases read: TGTGCCTTGACTGGGGGAAACACCGGG.

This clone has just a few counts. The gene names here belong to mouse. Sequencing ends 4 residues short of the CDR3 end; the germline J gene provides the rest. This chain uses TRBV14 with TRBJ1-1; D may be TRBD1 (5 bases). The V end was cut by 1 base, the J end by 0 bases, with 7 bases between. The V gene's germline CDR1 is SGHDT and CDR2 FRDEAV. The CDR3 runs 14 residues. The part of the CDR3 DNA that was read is TGTGCCAGCAGTTTCGGGGGGGCAAACACA. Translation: CASSFGGANT. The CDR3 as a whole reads CASSFGGANTEVFF.

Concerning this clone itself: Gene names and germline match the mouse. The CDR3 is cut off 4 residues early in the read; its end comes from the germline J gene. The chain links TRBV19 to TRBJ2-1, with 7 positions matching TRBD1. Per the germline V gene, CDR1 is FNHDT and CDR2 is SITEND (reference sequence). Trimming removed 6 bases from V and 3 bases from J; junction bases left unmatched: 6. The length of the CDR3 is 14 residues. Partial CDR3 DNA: TGTGCCAGCACCCCCCGGGACAGCTATGCT. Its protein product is CASTPRDSYA. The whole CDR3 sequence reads CASTPRDSYAEQFF. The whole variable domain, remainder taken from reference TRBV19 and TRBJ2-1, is GGIITQTPKFLIGQEGQKLTLKCQQNFNHDTMYWYRQDSGKGLRLIYYSITENDLQKGDLSEGYDASREKKSSFSLTVTSAQKNEMAVFLCASTPRDSYAEQFFGPGTRLTVL.

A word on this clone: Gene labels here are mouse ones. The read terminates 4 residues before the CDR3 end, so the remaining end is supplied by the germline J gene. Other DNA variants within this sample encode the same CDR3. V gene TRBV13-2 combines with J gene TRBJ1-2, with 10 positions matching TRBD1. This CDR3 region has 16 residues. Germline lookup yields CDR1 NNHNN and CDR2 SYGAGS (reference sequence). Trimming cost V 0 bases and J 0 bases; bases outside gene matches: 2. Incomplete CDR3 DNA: TGTGCCAGCGGTGATGCTGGACAGGGGGCAAACTCC. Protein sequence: CASGDAGQGANS. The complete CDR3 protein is CASGDAGQGANSDYTF.

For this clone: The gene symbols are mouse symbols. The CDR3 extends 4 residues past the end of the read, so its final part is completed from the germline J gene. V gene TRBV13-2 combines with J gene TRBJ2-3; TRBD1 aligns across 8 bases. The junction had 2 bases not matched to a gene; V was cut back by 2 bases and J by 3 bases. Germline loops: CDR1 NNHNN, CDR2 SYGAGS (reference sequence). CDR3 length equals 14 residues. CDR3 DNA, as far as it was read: TGTGCCAGCGGTGACAGGGGGCAAGCAGAA. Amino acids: CASGDRGQAE. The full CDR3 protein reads CASGDRGQAETLYF.

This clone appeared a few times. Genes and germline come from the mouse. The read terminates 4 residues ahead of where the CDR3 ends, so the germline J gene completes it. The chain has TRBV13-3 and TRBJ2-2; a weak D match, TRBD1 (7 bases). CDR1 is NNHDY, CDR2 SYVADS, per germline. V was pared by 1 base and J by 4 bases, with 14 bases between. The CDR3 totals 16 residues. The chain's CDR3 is CASSDWRGLGTGQLYF. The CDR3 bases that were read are TGTGCCAGCAGTGATTGGAGGGGGCTCGGCACCGGG.

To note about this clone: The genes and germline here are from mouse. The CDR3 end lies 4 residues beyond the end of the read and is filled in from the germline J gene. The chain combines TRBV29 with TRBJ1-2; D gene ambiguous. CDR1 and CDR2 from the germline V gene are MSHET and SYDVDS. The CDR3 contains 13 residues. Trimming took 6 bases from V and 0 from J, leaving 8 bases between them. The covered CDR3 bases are TGTGCTAGCAGCCCCAGCGCAAACTCC. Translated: CASSPSANS. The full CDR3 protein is CASSPSANSDYTF. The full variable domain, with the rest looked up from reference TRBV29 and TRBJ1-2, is DMKVTQMPRYLIKRMGENVLLECGQDMSHETMYWYRQDPGLGLQLIYISYDVDSNSEGDIPKGYRVSRKKREHFSLILDSAKTNQTSVYFCASSPSANSDYTFGSGTRLLVI.

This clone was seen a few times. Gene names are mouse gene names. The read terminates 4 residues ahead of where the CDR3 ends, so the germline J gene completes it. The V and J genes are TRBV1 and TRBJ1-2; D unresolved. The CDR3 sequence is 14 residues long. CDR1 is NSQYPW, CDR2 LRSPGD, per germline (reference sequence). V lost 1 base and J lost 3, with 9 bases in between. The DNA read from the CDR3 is TGCACCTGCAGTGCAGGAGAAAGGGACTCC. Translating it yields CTCSAGERDS. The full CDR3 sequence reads CTCSAGERDSDYTF.

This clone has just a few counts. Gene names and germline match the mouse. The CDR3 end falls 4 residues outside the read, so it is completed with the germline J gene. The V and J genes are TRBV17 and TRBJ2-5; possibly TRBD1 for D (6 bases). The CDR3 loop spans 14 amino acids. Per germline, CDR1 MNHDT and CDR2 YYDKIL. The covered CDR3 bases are TGTGCTAGCAGTAGAGCGGGACATTTAGAC. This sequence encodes CASSRAGHLD. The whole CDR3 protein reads CASSRAGHLDTQYF.

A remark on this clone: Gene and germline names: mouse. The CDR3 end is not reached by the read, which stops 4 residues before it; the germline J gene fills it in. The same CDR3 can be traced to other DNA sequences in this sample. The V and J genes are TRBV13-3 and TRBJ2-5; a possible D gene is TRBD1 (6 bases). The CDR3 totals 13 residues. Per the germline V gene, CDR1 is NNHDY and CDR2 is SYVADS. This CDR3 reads CASSSGTKDTQYF. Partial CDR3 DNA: TGTGCCAGCAGTTCCGGGACAAAAGAC.

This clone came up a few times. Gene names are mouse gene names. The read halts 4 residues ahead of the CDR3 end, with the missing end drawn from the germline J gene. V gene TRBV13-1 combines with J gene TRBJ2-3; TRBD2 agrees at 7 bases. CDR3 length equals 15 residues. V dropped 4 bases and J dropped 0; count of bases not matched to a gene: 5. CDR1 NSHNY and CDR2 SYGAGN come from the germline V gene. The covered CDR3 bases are TGTGCCAGCAGTCTGACTGGGTTTAGTGCAGAA. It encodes CASSLTGFSAE. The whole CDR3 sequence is CASSLTGFSAETLYF.

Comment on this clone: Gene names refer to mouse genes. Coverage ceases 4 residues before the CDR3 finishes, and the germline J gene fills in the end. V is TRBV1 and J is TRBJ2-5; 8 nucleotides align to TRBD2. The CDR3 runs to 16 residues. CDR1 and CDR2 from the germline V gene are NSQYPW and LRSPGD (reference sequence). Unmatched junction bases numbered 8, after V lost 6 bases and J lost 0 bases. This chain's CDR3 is CTCRPGLAYNQDTQYF. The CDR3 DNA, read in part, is TGCACCTGCAGGCCGGGACTGGCCTATAACCAAGAC.

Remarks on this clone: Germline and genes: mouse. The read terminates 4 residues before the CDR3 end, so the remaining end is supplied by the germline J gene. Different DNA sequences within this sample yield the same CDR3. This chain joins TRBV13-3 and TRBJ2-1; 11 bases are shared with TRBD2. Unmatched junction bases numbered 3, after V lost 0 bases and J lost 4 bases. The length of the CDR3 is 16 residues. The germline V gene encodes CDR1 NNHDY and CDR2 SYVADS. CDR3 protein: CASSDGLGGIYAEQFF. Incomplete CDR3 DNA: TGTGCCAGCAGTGATGGACTGGGGGGGATTTATGCT.

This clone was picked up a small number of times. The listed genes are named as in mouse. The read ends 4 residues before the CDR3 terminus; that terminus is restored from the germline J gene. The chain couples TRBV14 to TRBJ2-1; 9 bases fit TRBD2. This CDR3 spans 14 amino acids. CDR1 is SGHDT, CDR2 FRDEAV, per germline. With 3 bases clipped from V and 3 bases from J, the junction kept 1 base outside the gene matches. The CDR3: CASSSTGGYAEQFF. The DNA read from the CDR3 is TGTGCCAGCAGTTCGACTGGGGGCTATGCT.

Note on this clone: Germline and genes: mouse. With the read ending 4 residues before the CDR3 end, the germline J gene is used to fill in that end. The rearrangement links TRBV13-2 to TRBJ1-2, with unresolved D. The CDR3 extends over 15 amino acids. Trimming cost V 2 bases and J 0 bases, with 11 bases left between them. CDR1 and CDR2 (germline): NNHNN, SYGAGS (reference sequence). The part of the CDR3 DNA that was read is TGTGCCAGCGGTGACCTCCCTGGAGCAAACTCC. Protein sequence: CASGDLPGANS. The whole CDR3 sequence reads CASGDLPGANSDYTF.

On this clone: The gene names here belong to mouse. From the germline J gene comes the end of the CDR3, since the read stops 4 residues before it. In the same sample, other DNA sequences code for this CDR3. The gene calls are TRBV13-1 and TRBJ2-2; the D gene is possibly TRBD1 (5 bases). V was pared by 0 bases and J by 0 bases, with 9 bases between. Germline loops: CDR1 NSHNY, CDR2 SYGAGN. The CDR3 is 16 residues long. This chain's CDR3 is CASSDARTTNTGQLYF. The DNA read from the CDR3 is TGTGCCAGCAGTGATGCCAGGACAACAAACACCGGG.

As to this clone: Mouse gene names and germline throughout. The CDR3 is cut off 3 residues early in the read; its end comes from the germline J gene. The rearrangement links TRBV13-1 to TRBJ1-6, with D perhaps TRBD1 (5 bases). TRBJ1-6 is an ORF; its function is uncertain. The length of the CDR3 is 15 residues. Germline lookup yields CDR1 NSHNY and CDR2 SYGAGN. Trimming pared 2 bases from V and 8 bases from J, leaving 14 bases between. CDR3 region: CASSDRGGRDSPLYF. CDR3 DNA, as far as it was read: TGTGCCAGCAGTGACCGCGGGGGGAGGGATTCGCCC.

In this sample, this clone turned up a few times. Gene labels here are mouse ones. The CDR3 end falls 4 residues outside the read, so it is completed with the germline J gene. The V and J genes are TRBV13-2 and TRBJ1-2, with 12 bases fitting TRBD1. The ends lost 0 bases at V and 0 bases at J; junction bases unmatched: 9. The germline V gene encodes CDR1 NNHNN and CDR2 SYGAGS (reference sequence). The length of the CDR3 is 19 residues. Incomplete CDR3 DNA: TGTGCCAGCGGTGATGGGGACAGGGGGCGGGGGGGGCCAAACTCC. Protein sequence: CASGDGDRGRGGPNS. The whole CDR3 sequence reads CASGDGDRGRGGPNSDYTF.

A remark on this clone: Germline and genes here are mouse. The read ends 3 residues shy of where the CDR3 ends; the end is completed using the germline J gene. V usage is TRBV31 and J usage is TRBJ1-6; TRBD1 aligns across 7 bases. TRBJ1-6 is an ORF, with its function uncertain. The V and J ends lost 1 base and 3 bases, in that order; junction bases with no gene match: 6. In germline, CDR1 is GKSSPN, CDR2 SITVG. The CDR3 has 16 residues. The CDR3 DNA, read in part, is TGTGCCTGGAGTCCAATCCGGGACAGCTATAATTCGCCC. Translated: CAWSPIRDSYNSP. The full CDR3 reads CAWSPIRDSYNSPLYF.

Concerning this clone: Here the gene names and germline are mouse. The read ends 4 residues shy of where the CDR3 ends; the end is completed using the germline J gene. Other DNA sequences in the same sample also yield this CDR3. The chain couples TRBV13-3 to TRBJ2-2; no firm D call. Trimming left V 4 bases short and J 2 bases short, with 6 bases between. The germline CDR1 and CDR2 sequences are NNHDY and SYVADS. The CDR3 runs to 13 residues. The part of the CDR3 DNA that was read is TGTGCCAGCAGTCTCAGTAACACCGGG. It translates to CASSLSNTG. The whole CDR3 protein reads CASSLSNTGQLYF.

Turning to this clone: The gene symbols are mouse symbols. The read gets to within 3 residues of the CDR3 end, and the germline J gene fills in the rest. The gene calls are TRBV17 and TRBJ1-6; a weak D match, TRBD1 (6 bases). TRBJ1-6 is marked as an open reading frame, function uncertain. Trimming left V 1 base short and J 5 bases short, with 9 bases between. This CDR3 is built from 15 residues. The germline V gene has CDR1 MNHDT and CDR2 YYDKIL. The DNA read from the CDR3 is TGTGCTAGCAGTAGAGGGGGGGCTGATAATTCGCCC. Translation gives CASSRGGADNSP. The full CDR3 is CASSRGGADNSPLYF.

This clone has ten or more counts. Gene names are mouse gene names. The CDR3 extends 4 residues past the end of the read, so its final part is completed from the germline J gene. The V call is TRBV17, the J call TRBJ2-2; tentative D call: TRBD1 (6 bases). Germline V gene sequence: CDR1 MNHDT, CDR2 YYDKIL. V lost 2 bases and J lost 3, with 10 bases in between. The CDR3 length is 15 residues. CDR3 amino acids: CASSRRGSDTGQLYF. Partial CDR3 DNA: TGTGCTAGCAGTAGAAGGGGGAGTGACACCGGG.

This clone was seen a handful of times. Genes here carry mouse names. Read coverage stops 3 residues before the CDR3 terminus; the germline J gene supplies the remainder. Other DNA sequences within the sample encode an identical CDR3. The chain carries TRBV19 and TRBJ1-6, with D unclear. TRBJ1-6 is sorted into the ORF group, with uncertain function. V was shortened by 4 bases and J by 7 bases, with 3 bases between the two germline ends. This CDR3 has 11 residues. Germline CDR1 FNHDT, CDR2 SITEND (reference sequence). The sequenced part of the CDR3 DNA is TGTGCCAGCAGTCTCAATTCGCCC. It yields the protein CASSLNSP. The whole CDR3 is CASSLNSPLYF.

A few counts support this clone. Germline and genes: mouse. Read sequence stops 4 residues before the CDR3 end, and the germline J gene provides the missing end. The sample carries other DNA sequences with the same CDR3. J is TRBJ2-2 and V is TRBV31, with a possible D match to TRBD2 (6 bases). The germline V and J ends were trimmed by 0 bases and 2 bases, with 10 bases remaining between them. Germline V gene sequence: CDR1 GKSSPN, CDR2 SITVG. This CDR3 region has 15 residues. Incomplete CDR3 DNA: TGTGCCTGGAGTCTAGGGCTGGGGAACACCGGG. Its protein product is CAWSLGLGNTG. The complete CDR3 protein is CAWSLGLGNTGQLYF.

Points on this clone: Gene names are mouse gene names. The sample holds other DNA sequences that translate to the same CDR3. CDR3: CASSDRDWGNQDTQYF. Partial CDR3 DNA: TGTGCCAGCAGTGATCGGGACTGGGGAAACCAAGAC. The rearrangement joins TRBV13-1 to TRBJ2-5, with 10 bases lining up with TRBD2. From the germline J gene comes the end of the CDR3, since the read stops 4 residues before it. Germline V gene lookup returns CDR1 NSHNY and CDR2 SYGAGN. The V gene end was trimmed by 1 base and the J gene end by 0 bases; junction bases not matched to a gene: 2. The CDR3 contains 16 residues.

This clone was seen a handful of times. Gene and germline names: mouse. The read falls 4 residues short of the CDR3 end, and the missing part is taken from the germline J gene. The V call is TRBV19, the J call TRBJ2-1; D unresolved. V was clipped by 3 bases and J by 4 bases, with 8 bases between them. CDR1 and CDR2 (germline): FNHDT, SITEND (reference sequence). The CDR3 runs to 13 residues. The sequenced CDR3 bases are TGTGCCAGCAGTACAAAAAAATATGCT. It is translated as CASSTKKYA. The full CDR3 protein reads CASSTKKYAEQFF.

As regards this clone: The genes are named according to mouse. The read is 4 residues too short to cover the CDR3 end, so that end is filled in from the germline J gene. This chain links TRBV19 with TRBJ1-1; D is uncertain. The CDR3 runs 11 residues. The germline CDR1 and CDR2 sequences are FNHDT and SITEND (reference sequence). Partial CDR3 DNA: TGTGCCAGCAGACAAGATACA. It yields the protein CASRQDT. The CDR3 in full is CASRQDTEVFF.